What follows are 16 T cell receptor beta chains derived from one specimen sequenced in a study of immune heterogeneity within non-small cell lung tumors. TCR beta CDR3 was amplified by multiplex PCR using 32 V and 13 J primers. One entry per CDR3 protein results from TCRdb running MiXCR on the multiplex PCR reads. The sample comprises 20,000 to 25,000 distinct CDR3 sequences, less than 35% of which are singletons, and around 4.1% rests with the top ten. Samples each supplied about 600 ng of bulk tumor genomic DNA as template. Widely spaced biopsies, several per primary tumor, were obtained at surgery. Untreated, newly diagnosed non-small cell lung cancer patients underwent curative surgery. The material sequenced was lung tumor tissue. These receptor sequences come from a man aged 40-50 years with non-small cell lung cancer.

The chain couples TRBV7-2 to TRBJ1-1; 9 bases line up with TRBD1. In germline, CDR1 is SGHTA, CDR2 FQGNSA. This CDR3 spans 15 amino acids. With 4 bases clipped from V and 1 base from J, the junction kept 4 bases outside the gene matches. CDR3 sequence reads: CASSYRGPPNTEAFF. CDR3 sequence (DNA): TGTGCCAGCAGCTACAGGGGGCCCCCGAACACTGAAGCTTTCTTT.

The chain joins TRBV11-1 to TRBJ2-1; D call uncertain. V gave up 3 bases and J gave up 2 bases, with 8 bases separating them. The V gene's germline CDR1 is SGHAT and CDR2 FQDESV (reference sequence). The length of the CDR3 is 14 residues. CDR3 sequence reads: CASSLTLTYNEQFF. Here the CDR3 DNA reads TGTGCCAGCAGCTTGACGCTTACCTACAATGAGCAGTTCTTC.

This clonotype is termed medium-sized. The rearrangement uses TRBV6-1 and TRBJ2-7, with 9 bases lining up with TRBD2. V gave up 8 bases and J gave up 3 bases; unmatched junction bases: 11. Germline assignment: CDR1 MNHNS and CDR2 SASEGT. The CDR3 is made up of 15 amino acids. CDR3 DNA: TGTGCCAGCGCTTTCCAGGATAGCGGGAGCTACGAGCAGTACTTC. It translates to CASAFQDSGSYEQYF.

Concerning this clonotype: This clone may be a read error of a much larger clone one base away. The CDR3 loop is CSVKVPSGSGDTQYF. CDR3 coding DNA: TGCAGTGTTAAGGTTCCCAGCGGGAGTGGGGATACGCAGTATTTT. V and J are TRBV20-1 and TRBJ2-3, with 8 bases identical to TRBD2. Trimming cost V 7 bases and J 6 bases; bases outside gene matches: 15. Germline V gives CDR1 DFQATT, CDR2 SNEGSKA (reference sequence). This CDR3 contains 15 residues.

This clonotype was seen only a few times. The chain couples TRBV4-1 to TRBJ2-7; 9 bases align to TRBD2. The V and J ends lost 2 bases and 0 bases, in that order; junction bases with no gene match: 8. Germline CDR1 and CDR2: MGHRA and YSYEKL. The CDR3 is made up of 17 amino acids. The CDR3 region has the DNA TGCGCCAGCAGCCAAAGGGAGACTAGCGGATCCTCCTACGAGCAGTACTTC. Translation: CASSQRETSGSSYEQYF.

This clonotype came up a few times. The CDR3 nucleotides read TGTGCCAGCAGCCCAGAAGCCCCCCGTGGCTACACCTTC. This encodes CASSPEAPRGYTF. The chain employs TRBV7-2 and TRBJ1-2; D is ambiguous. Germline CDR1 reads SGHTA; CDR2 reads FQGNSA. The length of the CDR3 is 13 residues. V gave up 5 bases and J gave up 7 bases, with 14 bases separating them. Full variable domain (outside the CDR3, taken from reference TRBV7-2 and TRBJ1-2): GAGVSQSPSNKVTEKGKDVELRCDPISGHTALYWYRQSLGQGLEFLIYFQGNSAPDKSGLPSDRFSAERTGGSVSTLTIQRTQQEDSAVYLCASSPEAPRGYTFGSGTRLTVV.

This clonotype was counted only a few times. The gene calls are TRBV19 and TRBJ1-4; D is ambiguous. This CDR3 has 12 amino acids. CDR1 and CDR2 from the germline V gene are LNHDA and SQIVND (reference sequence). The germline V and J ends were trimmed by 5 bases and 8 bases, with 9 bases remaining between them. The CDR3 here is CASSPREEKLFF. Here the CDR3 DNA reads TGTGCCAGTAGTCCCCGAGAGGAAAAACTGTTTTTT.

This clonotype was recorded a few times. This chain joins TRBV20-1 and TRBJ2-1; TRBD2 is a possible D gene (6 bases). Looked up from germline, CDR1 is DFQATT and CDR2 is SNEGSKA (reference sequence). V was pared by 5 bases and J by 11 bases, with 22 bases between. The CDR3 is 14 amino acids. The CDR3 nucleotides are TGCAGTGCTGGGGCGGGGACGGAGGACCCTAAGCAGTTCTTC. It specifies CSAGAGTEDPKQFF.

The chain combines TRBV10-2 with TRBJ1-5; D ambiguous. The germline V gene has CDR1 WSHSY and CDR2 SAAADI. This CDR3 comprises 14 residues. Trimming removed 6 bases from V and 3 bases from J, with 12 bases in between. In DNA, the CDR3 is TGCGCCAGCAGGGACGGCGGTAACAATCAGCCCCAGCATTTT. Protein: CASRDGGNNQPQHF.

This clonotype was detected many times. The chain uses TRBV19 and TRBJ2-1; D remains ambiguous. From germline, CDR1 is LNHDA and CDR2 SQIVND (reference sequence). Trimming removed 1 base at V and 1 base at J, with 14 bases between. This CDR3 contains 17 residues. The CDR3 sequence is CASSIGPGQPSYNEQFF. The CDR3 DNA is TGTGCCAGTAGTATAGGTCCGGGTCAACCTTCCTACAATGAGCAGTTCTTC. The full variable domain, in which reference TRBV19 and TRBJ2-1 provide the parts outside the CDR3, is DGGITQSPKYLFRKEGQNVTLSCEQNLNHDAMYWYRQDPGQGLRLIYYSQIVNDFQKGDIAEGYSVSREKKESFPLTVTSAQKNPTAFYLCASSIGPGQPSYNEQFFGPGTRLTVL.

This clonotype was counted at least ten times. The chain joins TRBV9 to TRBJ2-6, with D unclear. The CDR3 extends over 15 amino acids. The V gene's germline CDR1 is SGDLS and CDR2 YYNGEE. V lost 0 bases and J 2 bases, leaving 6 bases between the germline ends. The CDR3 protein is CASSVEGTGANVLTF. DNA of the CDR3: TGTGCCAGCAGCGTAGAAGGGACTGGGGCCAACGTCCTGACTTTC.

This clonotype came up a few times. V and J are TRBV10-3 and TRBJ1-1; tentatively, D is TRBD1 (6 bases). The CDR3 contains 13 residues. Germline CDR1 is ENHRY and CDR2 is SYGVKD. V lost 6 bases and J 4 bases, leaving 12 bases between the germline ends. The CDR3 nucleotides read TGTGCCATCAGGCAGGGGCCCGTCACTGAAGCTTTCTTT. Its protein product is CAIRQGPVTEAFF.

This sequence joins TRBV5-6 and TRBJ2-3; D unresolved. The CDR3 runs 11 residues. V was clipped by 0 bases and J by 7 bases, with 3 bases between them. The germline CDR1 and CDR2 sequences are SGHDT and YYEEEE. CDR3 sequence: CASSLGHTQYF. Written as DNA, the CDR3 is TGTGCCAGCAGCTTGGGGCATACGCAGTATTTT.

With regard to this clonotype: With a much larger clone just one base away, this may be a read error. The chain joins TRBV6-1 to TRBJ1-2, with D hard to call. The CDR3 has 14 amino acids. In germline, CDR1 is MNHNS, CDR2 SASEGT. CDR3 sequence reads: CSSSEATRIKGYTF. CDR3 sequence (DNA): TGTTCCAGCAGTGAAGCTACTAGGATAAAGGGCTACACCTTC.

CDR3 sequence (DNA): TGCAGTGCCTGGGACAGCCGTAGCAATCAGCCCCAGCATTTT. It codes for CSAWDSRSNQPQHF. The chain carries TRBV20-1 and TRBJ1-5, with TRBD1 identical over 7 bases. The CDR3 has 14 residues. V was clipped by 6 bases and J by 0 bases; unmatched bases: 5. Looked up from germline, CDR1 is DFQATT and CDR2 is SNEGSKA (reference sequence).

The table lists this clonotype with many counts. This chain joins TRBV5-1 and TRBJ2-3, with unresolved D. The CDR3 contains 15 residues. Germline lookup yields CDR1 SGHRS and CDR2 YFSETQ. Trimming removed 0 bases at V and 0 bases at J, with 8 bases between. CDR3 region: CASSLVARSTDTQYF. In DNA, the CDR3 is TGCGCCAGCAGCTTGGTAGCACGTAGCACAGATACGCAGTATTTT. The variable domain in full, completed from reference TRBV5-1 and TRBJ2-3, reads KAGVTQTPRYLIKTRGQQVTLSCSPISGHRSVSWYQQTPGQGLQFLFEYFSETQRNKGNFPGRFSGRQFSNSRSEMNVSTLELGDSALYLCASSLVARSTDTQYFGPGTRLTVL.